The 14 T cell receptor beta chains given below trace back to one sample, sequenced in a study of shared clonotypes between healthy human individuals. Libraries were prepared by immunoSEQ multiplex PCR; TCRdb keeps only in-frame clonotypes and omits some of them. Here the sample spans around 340,000 clones, less than 85% being singletons. Sequencing was done on a sample of memory CD4+ T cells sorted from blood. The sample's subset: CD45RA-negative fraction. These receptors were obtained from a man aged 30 to 45 in good health.

The rearrangement uses TRBV7-3 and TRBJ2-1; D uncertain. CDR1 SGHTA and CDR2 FQGTGA come from the germline V gene. Trimming took 0 bases from V and 4 from J, leaving 13 bases between them. The CDR3 is made up of 16 amino acids. The DNA for the CDR3 is TGTGCCAGCAGCTTAACATCGGGTTTTGGATACAATGAGCAGTTCTTC. It encodes CASSLTSGFGYNEQFF.

This clone was observed a single time. The chain recombines TRBV4-2 with TRBJ1-3; weak D call: TRBD1 (5 bases). Between the trimmed V and J ends, which lost 0 bases and 0 bases, there was a span of 21 bases. The CDR3 runs 20 residues. Per the germline V gene, CDR1 is LGHNA and CDR2 is YNFKEQ. The CDR3, as DNA: TGTGCCAGCAGCCAAGAGCCGACGAAAAGGGACGGGAGCTCTGGAAACACCATATATTTT. Translating gives CASSQEPTKRDGSSGNTIYF.

This clone came up once. The CDR3 reads CASSGTGFNEQFF. The CDR3 bases are TGTGCCAGCTCAGGGACAGGATTCAATGAGCAGTTCTTC. The chain recombines TRBV18 with TRBJ2-1; 8 bases match TRBD1. CDR3 length: 13 amino acids. The germline CDR1 and CDR2 sequences are KGHSH and LQKENI. V was clipped by 5 bases and J by 6 bases; unmatched bases: 3.

The J gene is TRBJ2-3, the V gene TRBV25-1; D gene ambiguous. V was trimmed by 1 base and J by 0 bases, leaving 8 bases between them. Per the germline V gene, CDR1 is MGHDK and CDR2 is SYGVNS. The CDR3 loop spans 15 amino acids. Here the CDR3 reads CASSEFRASTDTQYF. The DNA for the CDR3 is TGTGCCAGCAGTGAATTCCGGGCGAGCACAGATACGCAGTATTTT.

The sample holds a few counts of this clone. The chain is built from TRBV7-6 and TRBJ2-1; 7 positions match TRBD1. This CDR3 is built from 16 residues. V dropped 2 bases and J dropped 6; count of bases not matched to a gene: 10. The germline V gene has CDR1 SGHVS and CDR2 FNYEAQ. In nucleotides, the CDR3 is TGTGCCAGCAGCTTAATGCAAGGGGGCTTAATCAATGAGCAGTTCTTC. It translates to CASSLMQGGLINEQFF.

The rearrangement uses TRBV28 and TRBJ2-3; D is perhaps TRBD1 or TRBD2 (6 bases each). Germline V gene sequence: CDR1 MDHEN, CDR2 SYDVKM. CDR3 length: 15 amino acids. V was shortened by 3 bases and J by 4 bases, with 14 bases between the two germline ends. This CDR3 is CASSFGGINADTQYF. CDR3 nucleotides: TGTGCCAGCAGTTTCGGGGGCATAAATGCAGATACGCAGTATTTT.

The chain is built from TRBV5-6 and TRBJ2-7, with D possibly TRBD2 on 7 matching bases. V was trimmed by 1 base and J by 5 bases, leaving 16 bases between them. Germline CDR1 and CDR2: SGHDT and YYEEEE. The CDR3 contains 15 residues. CDR3 DNA sequence: TGTGCCAGCAGCTTGCTTACGGGGGGCTTCCACGAGCAGTACTTC. Protein product: CASSLLTGGFHEQYF. The entire variable domain, with the rest obtained from reference TRBV5-6 and TRBJ2-7, is as follows: DAGVTQSPTHLIKTRGQQVTLRCSPKSGHDTVSWYQQALGQGPQFIFQYYEEEERQRGNFPDRFSGHQFPNYSSELNVNALLLGDSALYLCASSLLTGGFHEQYFGPGTRLTVT.

V gene TRBV5-1 combines with J gene TRBJ1-2, with D possibly matching TRBD1 (5 bases). The CDR3 consists of 13 residues. V gave up 4 bases and J gave up 6 bases, with 13 bases separating them. Per germline, CDR1 SGHRS and CDR2 YFSETQ. CDR3 protein: CASSPPGTDGYTF. For the CDR3, the DNA is TGCGCCAGCAGCCCGCCCGGGACGGATGGCTACACCTTC.

As regards this clone: Other DNA sequences from this sample encode an identical CDR3 as well. The chain recombines TRBV19 with TRBJ2-3; D not certain. Trimming left V 1 base short and J 1 base short, with 3 bases between. The germline V gene has CDR1 LNHDA and CDR2 SQIVND (reference sequence). The CDR3 totals 13 residues. The CDR3 region is CASSIGGTDTQYF. Here the CDR3 DNA reads TGTGCCAGTAGTATAGGGGGCACAGATACGCAGTATTTT.

This chain links TRBV28 with TRBJ1-1; D perhaps matches TRBD1 (6 bases). The germline V gene has CDR1 MDHEN and CDR2 SYDVKM. The CDR3 is made up of 14 amino acids. V was trimmed by 8 bases and J by 0 bases, leaving 13 bases between them. CDR3: CASVGGTVNTEAFF. The CDR3 DNA reads TGTGCCAGCGTTGGGGGCACAGTGAACACTGAAGCTTTCTTT.

CDR3 sequence (DNA): TGTGCCAGCAGCCGGACCGACTATGGCTACACCTTC. This translates into CASSRTDYGYTF. J is TRBJ1-2 and V is TRBV5-6, with D unresolved. V gave up 4 bases and J gave up 3 bases, with 7 bases separating them. This CDR3 region has 12 residues. Germline V gene lookup returns CDR1 SGHDT and CDR2 YYEEEE.

This clone was counted only a few times. The chain couples TRBV14 to TRBJ2-2; D is undetermined. CDR1 and CDR2 (germline): SGHDN, FVKESK. Deletions cut 3 bases from V and 7 bases from J, with 9 bases between. The CDR3 is made up of 13 amino acids. Here the CDR3 reads CASSHVTHGELFF. The CDR3, as DNA: TGTGCCAGCAGCCACGTGACACACGGGGAGCTGTTTTTT.

The sample holds many counts of this clone. The rearrangement joins TRBV7-2 to TRBJ2-7; D unclear. The germline V gene encodes CDR1 SGHTA and CDR2 FQGNSA. Between the trimmed V and J ends, which lost 0 bases and 2 bases, there was a span of 5 bases. The CDR3 length is 13 residues. For the CDR3, the DNA is TGTGCCAGCAGCTTAGCGCAAACCTACGAGCAGTACTTC. It specifies CASSLAQTYEQYF.

The chain couples TRBV27 to TRBJ2-5; D gene ambiguous. The CDR3 consists of 14 residues. The ends were cut back, 1 base at V and 5 bases at J, with 11 bases in the middle. Germline V CDR1 and CDR2: MNHEY, SMNVEV (reference sequence). CDR3 nucleotide sequence: TGTGCCAGCAGTTTATTTTTTTCAGCGGAGACCCAGTACTTC. Translation gives CASSLFFSAETQYF.